These T cell receptor beta chains were read from a single sample in a study of T-cell memory formation after mild COVID-19. Each CDR3 protein is one row after TCRdb ran MiXCR on the 5' RACE reads. The sample has about 540,000 distinct CDR3 sequences; just over 20% are singletons. The sample consisted of PBMCs or a T cell subset sorted from them (not recorded which). These receptors came from an adult woman who had mild COVID-19 (a few samples of this study predate the infection). Cell type and time point are not known. CDR3s include the opening cysteine and the closing phenylalanine or tryptophan. The D gene is left open where the match is weak. A row's size may be missing; if present it is once, few, many or a size class.

TRBV7-9	.	TRBJ1-1	.	CASSLSGIEAFF	TGTGCCAGCAGCTTATCCGGAATTGAAGCTTTCTTT
TRBV12-3/TRBV12-4	.	TRBJ1-1	.	CASSRGQIDIRLNTEAFF	TGTGCCAGCAGCCGTGGACAGATAGATATTCGGTTGAACACTGAAGCTTTCTTT
TRBV20-1	TRBD2	TRBJ2-7	.	CSAEGTSGRALPGEQYF	TGCAGTGCGGAAGGGACTAGCGGGAGGGCTCTTCCAGGGGAGCAGTACTTC
TRBV19	.	TRBJ1-4	.	CASRTAHATNEKLFF	TGTGCCAGCAGGACAGCCCATGCAACTAATGAAAAACTGTTTTTT
TRBV3-1	.	TRBJ2-1	.	CASRQNPGLTRYNEQFF	TGTGCCAGCAGGCAGAACCCGGGACTGACGCGTTACAATGAGCAGTTCTTC
TRBV5-1	TRBD2	TRBJ2-7	few	CASSPMTSGGTTYEQYF	TGCGCCAGCAGCCCGATGACTAGCGGGGGGACCACCTACGAGCAGTACTTC
TRBV6-1	.	TRBJ2-5	few	CASSEVGQRQGTQYF	TGTGCCAGCAGTGAAGTGGGGCAGCGCCAAGGGACCCAGTACTTC
TRBV18	TRBD1	TRBJ1-1	few	CASSPRQGYEAFF	TGTGCCAGCTCACCACGACAGGGTTATGAAGCTTTCTTT
TRBV7-8	TRBD1	TRBJ2-7	.	CASSSPTTGEVSYEQYF	TGTGCCAGCAGCTCGCCAACGACAGGGGAGGTTTCCTACGAGCAGTACTTC
TRBV7-9	.	TRBJ2-1	.	CASSISGIDNEQFF	TGTGCCAGCAGCATATCAGGGATCGACAATGAGCAGTTCTTC
TRBV29-1	.	TRBJ2-2	.	CSVEDRVTGELFF	TGCAGCGTTGAAGATCGGGTCACCGGGGAGCTGTTTTTT
TRBV29-1	TRBD2	TRBJ2-1	.	CSVGGLAPEQFF	TGCAGCGTCGGGGGACTAGCGCCTGAGCAGTTCTTC
TRBV7-9	.	TRBJ2-1	.	CASSLRTEENEQFF	TGTGCCAGCAGCCTGAGGACGGAGGAGAATGAGCAGTTCTTC
TRBV13	.	TRBJ1-1	few	CASSPGWGNTEAFF	TGTGCCAGCAGCCCTGGCTGGGGTAACACTGAAGCTTTCTTT
TRBV7-2	TRBD2	TRBJ2-3	medium-sized	CASSRSSGTYTDTQYF	TGTGCCAGCAGCCGATCTAGCGGAACCTACACAGATACGCAGTATTTT
TRBV24-1	.	TRBJ2-7	.	CATSDPREPSYEQYF	TGTGCCACCAGTGACCCCAGGGAACCTTCCTACGAGCAGTACTTC
TRBV18	TRBD2	TRBJ2-3	few	CASTSGRAPDTQYF	TGTGCCAGCACTAGCGGGAGGGCCCCGGATACGCAGTATTTT
TRBV12-3/TRBV12-4	.	TRBJ2-7	.	CASSPHPSTGEQYF	TGTGCCAGCAGCCCCCACCCGTCCACCGGCGAGCAGTACTTC
TRBV11-1	TRBD2	TRBJ2-5	.	CASSLQSGTQETQYF	TGTGCCAGCAGCTTACAGAGCGGGACGCAAGAGACCCAGTACTTC